The 13 T cell receptor beta chains below were found in one sample sequenced in a study of OX40 agonist ivuxolimab in advanced cancers. Data came from immunoSEQ multiplex PCR; TCRdb stores just in-frame clones and leaves some out. This sample yields 30,000 to 40,000 clones, of which 65% to 80% are seen a single time; roughly 15% belongs to the top ten. Sequences were derived from CD4+ or CD8+ T cells sorted from blood, sampled in a trial of the OX40 agonist ivuxolimab. The receptor set was obtained from an adult with an advanced solid tumor such as melanoma, head and neck, liver or kidney cancer.

This clone was detected only a few times. The chain uses TRBV7-9 and TRBJ2-1, with 11 nucleotides matching TRBD1. CDR1 SEHNR and CDR2 FQNEAQ come from the germline V gene (reference sequence). J lost 8 bases, V lost 1 base, and 7 bases had no gene match. CDR3 size: 16 residues. This chain's CDR3 is CASSLGTGGAMDEQFF. Written as DNA, the CDR3 is TGTGCCAGCAGCTTAGGGACAGGGGGCGCCATGGATGAGCAGTTCTTC.

This clone showed up just a few times. This chain joins TRBV4-2 and TRBJ2-6; D gene unclear. The CDR3 runs 16 residues. Per the germline V gene, CDR1 is LGHNA and CDR2 is YNFKEQ. V was pared by 1 base and J by 0 bases, with 7 bases between. CDR3 nucleotide sequence: TGTGCCAGCAGCCAAGGGCATTTCTCTGGGGCCAACGTCCTGACTTTC. Amino acids: CASSQGHFSGANVLTF.

The rearrangement uses TRBV6-5 and TRBJ1-5; TRBD1 agrees at 7 bases. The CDR3 covers 14 residues. Germline V CDR1 and CDR2: MNHEY, SVGAGI. The V and J ends lost 6 bases and 7 bases, in that order; junction bases with no gene match: 9. CDR3 sequence: CASRQGVAGQPQHF. The CDR3 DNA reads as TGTGCCAGCAGGCAGGGGGTAGCGGGACAGCCCCAGCATTTT.

The J gene is TRBJ2-3, the V gene TRBV6-4; TRBD2 aligns across 13 bases. Germline assignment: CDR1 MRHNA and CDR2 SNTAGT. The CDR3 loop spans 16 amino acids. J gave up 1 base and V 9 bases, and 7 bases lay outside the gene matches. The CDR3: CARGTSGIQGTDTQYF. CDR3 sequence (DNA): TGTGCCAGGGGGACTAGCGGGATTCAGGGCACAGATACGCAGTATTTT.

In this sample, this clone turned up once. The V and J genes are TRBV6-1 and TRBJ2-5; perhaps TRBD1 as D (6 bases). V was pared by 9 bases and J by 5 bases, with 16 bases between. Germline-derived CDR1 and CDR2 are MNHNS and SASEGT. The CDR3 spans 13 residues. The CDR3 nucleotides are TGTGCCAGATCATCAGGGGTGGGGGAGACCCAGTACTTC. This codes for CARSSGVGETQYF.

The chain combines TRBV28 with TRBJ2-2, with a weak D call TRBD2 (6 bases). The CDR3 runs 17 residues. The ends were cut back, 3 bases at V and 1 base at J, with 15 bases in the middle. From germline, CDR1 is MDHEN and CDR2 SYDVKM. The CDR3 loop is CASSFGGSGLNTGELFF. The CDR3 nucleotides read TGTGCCAGCAGTTTCGGAGGTAGCGGACTGAACACCGGGGAGCTGTTTTTT.

The chain combines TRBV5-8 with TRBJ1-5; no clear D. Germline V CDR1 and CDR2: SGHTS, YDEGEE. Trimming stripped 1 base from V and 6 bases from J, with 11 bases between. This CDR3 spans 14 amino acids. The DNA of the CDR3 is TGTGCCAGCAGCTTGTTCCGGGGTCCTCAGCCCCAGCATTTT. Encoded protein: CASSLFRGPQPQHF. The full variable domain, completed using reference TRBV5-8 and TRBJ1-5, is EAGVTQSPTHLIKTRGQQATLRCSPISGHTSVYWYQQALGLGLQFLLWYDEGEERNRGNFPPRFSGRQFPNYSSELNVNALELEDSALYLCASSLFRGPQPQHFGDGTRLSIL.

The gene calls are TRBV27 and TRBJ1-1; unclear D gene. This CDR3 has 13 residues. Germline CDR1 is MNHEY and CDR2 is SMNVEV (reference sequence). Trimming removed 3 bases from V and 1 base from J, with 6 bases in between. CDR3 in amino acids: CASSFWENTEAFF. As DNA, the CDR3 is TGTGCCAGCAGTTTTTGGGAGAACACTGAAGCTTTCTTT.

The genes are TRBV2 and TRBJ2-1; 10 bases fit TRBD2. The V segment lost 3 bases and the J segment 7 bases; nucleotides outside the gene matches: 9. Germline V gives CDR1 SNHLY, CDR2 FYNNEI. The CDR3 is 16 residues long. CDR3: CASSEPAGGPRNEQFF. As DNA, the CDR3 is TGTGCCAGCAGTGAGCCAGCGGGAGGGCCGAGGAATGAGCAGTTCTTC.

The V gene is TRBV6-1, the J gene TRBJ1-2; D unresolved. CDR3 length equals 16 residues. The V gene's germline CDR1 is MNHNS and CDR2 SASEGT. With 0 bases removed from V and 4 bases from J, the gap between germline ends came to 15 bases. This chain's CDR3 is CASSEASLIPVYGYTF. The CDR3 nucleotides are TGTGCCAGCAGTGAAGCGAGCTTAATCCCGGTCTATGGCTACACCTTC.

The V gene is TRBV28, the J gene TRBJ1-2, with D unclear. The germline gives CDR1 MDHEN, CDR2 SYDVKM. The V and J ends lost 11 bases and 1 base respectively, with 14 bases between them. This CDR3 has 13 amino acids. CDR3 nucleotides: TGTGCCCTCGCCCCCCCGGGTAACTATGGCTACACCTTC. Translated: CALAPPGNYGYTF.

This chain joins TRBV5-1 and TRBJ2-7; TRBD2 aligns across 9 bases. V dropped 4 bases and J dropped 2; count of bases not matched to a gene: 10. CDR1 SGHRS and CDR2 YFSETQ come from the germline V gene. This CDR3 comprises 16 residues. CDR3 DNA sequence: TGCGCCAGCAGCCTGCGGCCAGCGGGAGGAACCTACGAGCAGTACTTC. Its translation is CASSLRPAGGTYEQYF.

The chain has TRBV19 and TRBJ2-2; D is perhaps TRBD1 (6 bases). CDR1 is LNHDA, CDR2 SQIVND, per germline (reference sequence). With 5 bases removed from V and 0 bases from J, the gap between germline ends came to 10 bases. This CDR3 spans 15 amino acids. The CDR3: CASSPRQANTGELFF. Here the CDR3 DNA reads TGTGCCAGTAGTCCCAGACAGGCGAACACCGGGGAGCTGTTTTTT.